Each of the 7 T cell receptor beta chains below was sequenced from the same sample in a study of T-cell reconstitution after alpha-beta-depleted transplantation in children. Unique molecular identifiers were built into the TCRbeta library. TCRdb used MiXCR to reprocess the PCR reads, holding one entry per CDR3 protein. Of around 960,000 distinct CDR3 sequences listed, about 30% are singletons. This material consisted of PBMCs, mostly from graft donor cells, taken 360 days after TCRalphabeta/CD19-depleted stem cell transplant. These receptors were taken from a boy younger than two who had a stem cell transplant for SCID, so the T cells may come from the graft donor.

The DNA of the CDR3 is TGCGCCAGCAGCCAAGATGTTACGGGGATCCCCTACGAGCAGTACTTC. It translates to CASSQDVTGIPYEQYF. V is TRBV4-1 and J is TRBJ2-7; possibly TRBD2 for D (5 bases). The CDR3 totals 16 residues. Per germline, CDR1 MGHRA and CDR2 YSYEKL. V lost 0 bases and J 2 bases, leaving 14 bases between the germline ends.

The rearrangement uses TRBV5-6 and TRBJ2-1; D gene ambiguous. There are 17 residues in the CDR3. The ends were cut back, 0 bases at V and 6 bases at J, with 19 bases in the middle. Germline CDR1 SGHDT, CDR2 YYEEEE. CDR3 region: CASSLGGGRFPTNEQFF. CDR3 DNA sequence: TGTGCCAGCAGCTTGGGAGGTGGGCGGTTCCCAACCAATGAGCAGTTCTTC.

Many counts were recorded for this clonotype. This chain joins TRBV20-1 and TRBJ1-6; 7 bases agree with TRBD1. Trimming at V came to 3 bases and at J to 4 bases, leaving 3 bases not matched to a gene. CDR1 is DFQATT and CDR2 is SNEGSKA in the germline V gene (reference sequence). The CDR3 covers 14 residues. CDR3 DNA sequence: TGCAGTGCTAGGTCGACAGGGTATAATTCACCCCTCCACTTT. Encoded protein: CSARSTGYNSPLHF.

This clonotype was detected only a few times. The rearrangement uses TRBV5-1 and TRBJ1-2; D unresolved. The length of the CDR3 is 14 residues. From germline, CDR1 is SGHRS and CDR2 YFSETQ. Trimming pared 0 bases from V and 2 bases from J, leaving 8 bases between. DNA for the CDR3: TGCGCCAGCAGCTTGGGGGTCGGGAACTATGGCTACACCTTC. It specifies CASSLGVGNYGYTF.

Here the CDR3 reads CASSLVQNRNGNTQYF. The CDR3 bases are TGCGCCAGCAGCTTGGTCCAAAATCGTAATGGTAATACGCAGTATTTT. The chain recombines TRBV5-1 with TRBJ2-3; no clear D. The germline V gene has CDR1 SGHRS and CDR2 YFSETQ. This CDR3 is 16 amino acids long. V dropped 0 bases and J dropped 7 bases, with 18 bases sitting between them.

The chain is built from TRBV5-1 and TRBJ1-5; 7 positions agree with TRBD1. The germline V gene encodes CDR1 SGHRS and CDR2 YFSETQ. The CDR3 runs to 15 residues. V gave up 1 base and J gave up 6 bases; unmatched junction bases: 7. The CDR3 region is CASSLRGGAGQPQHF. The CDR3 DNA is TGCGCCAGCAGCTTGCGAGGGGGCGCGGGTCAGCCCCAGCATTTT.

DNA of the CDR3: TGTGCCAGCTCACCAGGTCCCCAGGACATTCAGTACTTC. Protein sequence: CASSPGPQDIQYF. This chain links TRBV18 with TRBJ2-4, with no clear D. Trimming stripped 2 bases from V and 8 bases from J, with 10 bases between. This CDR3 region has 13 residues. CDR1 KGHSH and CDR2 LQKENI come from the germline V gene.